Presented here are 7 T cell receptor beta chains from one specimen sequenced in a study of T cell responses to AZD1222 COVID-19 vaccine. TCRdb's copy holds only in-frame clones and misses some; the assay was immunoSEQ multiplex PCR. Altogether roughly 150,000 clones are present, more than 85% being singletons, with the ten largest covering roughly 2.3%. The sequencing here drew on peripheral blood, taken on day 0 of AZD1222 vaccination. These receptors came from an adult in good health.

The chain uses TRBV30 and TRBJ1-1; D may be TRBD1 (6 bases). V was cut by 2 bases and J by 1 base, with 17 bases left in between. Germline V gives CDR1 GTSNPN, CDR2 SVGIG (reference sequence). This CDR3 is built from 16 residues. The CDR3 nucleotides are TGTGCCTGGAGTCCGAAACAGGGCTCGGGGAACACTGAAGCTTTCTTT. This sequence encodes CAWSPKQGSGNTEAFF.

The rearrangement uses TRBV19 and TRBJ1-5, with D hard to call. The CDR3 totals 13 residues. V gave up 1 base and J gave up 7 bases, with 8 bases separating them. CDR1 is LNHDA, CDR2 SQIVND, per germline (reference sequence). CDR3 residues: CASSIVREQPQHF. The CDR3 DNA follows: TGTGCCAGTAGTATAGTAAGGGAACAGCCCCAGCATTTT.

The J gene is TRBJ1-5, the V gene TRBV6-1, with D tentatively TRBD1 (6 bases). This CDR3 contains 15 residues. The V gene lost 0 bases and the J gene lost 7 bases, with 13 bases spanning the gap. CDR1 is MNHNS and CDR2 is SASEGT in the germline V gene. The CDR3 DNA reads as TGTGCCAGCAGTGAAGCGGGGGGCCCCGGGCAGCCCCAGCATTTT. Encoded protein: CASSEAGGPGQPQHF.

Details on this clone: One end of the junction fails to match germline, which may point to a read error. This rearrangement joins TRBV5-1 to TRBJ1-4; D is unclear. Germline V CDR1 and CDR2: SGHRS, YFSETQ. The CDR3 extends over 15 amino acids. CDR3 DNA: TGCGCCAGCAGGTTGGCACTCTCAACTAATGAAAAACTGTTTTTT. Its translation: CASRLALSTNEKLFF.

The V gene is TRBV12-2, the J gene TRBJ2-3; no check of the table's D call, TRBD1, against the DNA was made. TRBV12-2 is described as a pseudogene. The CDR3 contains 13 residues. The CDR3 DNA reads TGTGCAAGTCGCAGGGGGCGCCGTTGTACGCAGTATTTT. Its protein product is CASRRGRRCTQYF.

V usage is TRBV6-5 and J usage is TRBJ1-5; no clear D. Per germline, CDR1 MNHEY and CDR2 SVGAGI. V lost 6 bases to trimming and J lost 4 bases, with 16 bases between them. CDR3 size: 15 residues. CDR3 coding DNA: TGTGCCAGCAGGCCCCCGGGGTCAGATAATCAGCCCCAGCATTTT. It specifies CASRPPGSDNQPQHF.

The chain recombines TRBV19 with TRBJ1-5; D remains unclear. Germline CDR1 LNHDA, CDR2 SQIVND (reference sequence). V lost 5 bases and J lost 4, with 9 bases in between. The CDR3 extends over 13 amino acids. The CDR3 nucleotides are TGTGCCAGTAGTTTCATGGGGAATCAGCCCCAGCATTTT. Amino acids: CASSFMGNQPQHF.